Below are 21 T cell receptor beta chains sequenced from a single sample in a study of blood T cells in healthy people across ages. Using a J-beta primer mix together with a sample-barcoded 5' primer, a second PCR was run for roughly 6 to 11 cycles. TCRdb reprocessed the 5' RACE reads with MiXCR, giving one entry per CDR3 protein. The profile shows approximately 800,000 distinct CDR3 sequences, more than 35% of them singletons. Material: blood. Receptors were obtained from a man aged 80 or over in good health.

The rearrangement joins TRBV7-8 to TRBJ2-6; D is undetermined. Trimming pared 5 bases from V and 0 bases from J, leaving 11 bases between. The CDR3 extends over 16 amino acids. CDR1 is SGHVS, CDR2 FQNEAQ, per germline. In DNA form, the CDR3 reads TGTGCCAGCAGCCCAAGGACGCACTCTGGGGCCAACGTCCTGACTTTC. Protein product: CASSPRTHSGANVLTF.

The sample holds a few counts of this clonotype. The rearrangement links TRBV3-1 to TRBJ2-7; D possibly corresponds to TRBD2 (5 bases). Trimming cost V 5 bases and J 5 bases, with 13 bases left between them. Per germline, CDR1 LGHDT and CDR2 YNNKEL (reference sequence). CDR3 length equals 13 residues. The CDR3 reads CASSALTGNEQYF. The DNA of the CDR3 is TGTGCCAGCAGCGCCTTGACCGGGAACGAGCAGTACTTC.

J is TRBJ1-5 and V is TRBV3-1; weak D call: TRBD1 (5 bases). This CDR3 comprises 16 residues. Germline V lookup: CDR1 LGHDT, CDR2 YNNKEL (reference sequence). The V end was cut by 1 base, the J end by 3 bases, with 13 bases between. The CDR3 sequence is CASSQGAGSYNQPQHF. The CDR3 DNA sequence: TGTGCCAGCAGCCAAGGGGCAGGGTCGTACAATCAGCCCCAGCATTTT.

V gene TRBV9 combines with J gene TRBJ2-2; 10 nucleotides match TRBD2. The J segment lost 2 bases and the V segment lost 3 bases, leaving 4 bases of the junction unmatched. This CDR3 has 16 amino acids. Germline V gene data show CDR1 as SGDLS and CDR2 as YYNGEE. The CDR3 nucleotides are TGTGCCAGCAGCGCCGTAGCGGGGGGTAACACCGGGGAGCTGTTTTTT. This gives the protein CASSAVAGGNTGELFF.

V is TRBV20-1 and J is TRBJ2-1; 13 positions agree with TRBD2. This CDR3 has 19 residues. V shed 8 bases and J 0 bases; nucleotides not matched to a gene: 16. Germline CDR1 DFQATT, CDR2 SNEGSKA (reference sequence). CDR3 DNA sequence: TGCAGTCCTCTTCTAGGACTAGCGGGAGAGAGGCTCTCCTACAATGAGCAGTTCTTC. Its protein is CSPLLGLAGERLSYNEQFF.

This chain's CDR3 is CASSHKREETQYF. The CDR3 nucleotides read TGCGCCAGCAGCCATAAAAGGGAAGAGACCCAGTACTTC. The gene calls are TRBV4-3 and TRBJ2-7; D is unresolved. The closer fit of TRBJ2-5 to the DNA end suggests the J call may be wrong. Germline V gene sequence: CDR1 LGHNA, CDR2 YSLEER. The CDR3 has 13 amino acids.

There are a few counts of this clonotype. The V and J genes are TRBV5-1 and TRBJ2-1, with D perhaps assigned TRBD1 or TRBD2 (5 bases each). Per germline, CDR1 SGHRS and CDR2 YFSETQ. This CDR3 has 16 residues. Trimming removed 5 bases from V and 2 bases from J, with 17 bases in between. Written as DNA, the CDR3 is TGCGCCAGCAGGCAGGAACCGGGACGAGCCTACAATGAGCAGTTCTTC. It translates to CASRQEPGRAYNEQFF. Supplemented by reference TRBV5-1 and TRBJ2-1, the full variable domain reads KAGVTQTPRYLIKTRGQQVTLSCSPISGHRSVSWYQQTPGQGLQFLFEYFSETQRNKGNFPGRFSGRQFSNSRSEMNVSTLELGDSALYLCASRQEPGRAYNEQFFGPGTRLTVL.

This clonotype was seen just once. The chain combines TRBV11-2 with TRBJ2-1; 10 bases fit TRBD2. V dropped 1 base and J dropped 10; count of bases not matched to a gene: 7. In germline, CDR1 is SGHAT, CDR2 FQNNGV. CDR3 size: 15 residues. CDR3 nucleotides: TGTGCCAGCAGCTTAGCGGGACTAGCGAGTAGAGAGCAGTTCTTC. It is translated as CASSLAGLASREQFF.

This clonotype was observed at least ten times. V is TRBV29-1 and J is TRBJ2-7; unclear D gene. Per germline, CDR1 SQVTM and CDR2 ANQGSEA. This CDR3 has 15 amino acids. Trimming took off 7 bases at V and 1 base at J, with 20 bases between the two ends. In nucleotides, the CDR3 is TGCAGCGCTCCCGAGTCACCGACTTTATCCTACGAGCAGTACTTC. Its translation is CSAPESPTLSYEQYF.

This clonotype has more than one count but fewer than ten. DNA of the CDR3: TGTGCCAGCAGTGACTCGCTAGCGGGGGGAGGTGAGCAGTTCTTC. It translates to CASSDSLAGGGEQFF. The J gene is TRBJ2-1, the V gene TRBV6-4, with 11 bases that match TRBD2. Per the germline V gene, CDR1 is MRHNA and CDR2 is SNTAGT. The CDR3 has 15 amino acids. Trimming took 0 bases from V and 9 from J; bases not matched to a gene: 4.

This clonotype showed up many times. The chain is built from TRBV20-1 and TRBJ1-4; D gene unclear. Germline values: CDR1 DFQATT, CDR2 SNEGSKA (reference sequence). V was trimmed by 5 bases and J by 0 bases, leaving 10 bases between them. CDR3 length equals 14 residues. CDR3 sequence (DNA): TGCAGTGCTCCTGACGGCGCAACTAATGAAAAACTGTTTTTT. Translated, it gives CSAPDGATNEKLFF.

This chain joins TRBV12-3 or TRBV12-4 and TRBJ2-1; 8 positions match TRBD2. The J call may be mistaken, given a closer DNA end match to TRBJ2-7. There are 14 residues in the CDR3. DNA of the CDR3: TGTGCCAGCAGAGTAGCGGGAAATATGAATGAGCAGTACTTC. This encodes CASRVAGNMNEQYF.

The V and J genes are TRBV27 and TRBJ2-5; 8 bases map to TRBD2. V was clipped by 3 bases and J by 11 bases; unmatched bases: 14. CDR1 is MNHEY and CDR2 is SMNVEV in the germline V gene (reference sequence). The CDR3 contains 15 residues. The CDR3 here is CASSFPGGIYNEQYF. The CDR3 coding sequence is TGTGCCAGCAGTTTTCCGGGGGGGATCTACAATGAGCAGTACTTC.

The table lists this clonotype with many counts. The chain employs TRBV7-9 and TRBJ2-3, with 13 positions matching TRBD2. This CDR3 spans 16 amino acids. V lost 5 bases, J lost 2 bases, and 4 bases stayed unmatched. Germline lookup yields CDR1 SEHNR and CDR2 FQNEAQ (reference sequence). Here the CDR3 reads CASSRGLAGYTDTQYF. In DNA, the CDR3 is TGTGCCAGCAGCCGGGGACTAGCGGGGTACACAGATACGCAGTATTTT.

CDR3 bases: TGCAGTGCTAGAGCGGCAGTCCAAGAGACCCAGTACTTC. Its translation: CSARAAVQETQYF. The J gene is TRBJ2-5, the V gene TRBV20-1; D ambiguous. The germline CDR1 and CDR2 sequences are DFQATT and SNEGSKA (reference sequence). The CDR3 extends over 13 amino acids. Trimming removed 1 base at V and 1 base at J, with 7 bases between.

The chain combines TRBV7-3 with TRBJ1-1; 10 bases fit TRBD1. The J segment lost 0 bases and the V segment lost 5 bases, leaving 6 bases of the junction unmatched. The CDR3 totals 16 residues. CDR1 and CDR2 from the germline V gene are SGHTA and FQGTGA. As DNA, the CDR3 is TGTGCCAGCAGCCTCAGGACAGGGGGATTGAACACTGAAGCTTTCTTT. Protein product: CASSLRTGGLNTEAFF.

This clonotype showed up just a few times. The chain couples TRBV11-2 to TRBJ2-3; no clear D. CDR3 length equals 16 residues. Germline assignment: CDR1 SGHAT and CDR2 FQNNGV. Trimming cost V 0 bases and J 1 base, with 11 bases left between them. The CDR3 protein is CASSLEGTRRTDTQYF. The CDR3 DNA is TGTGCCAGCAGCTTAGAGGGTACACGACGCACAGATACGCAGTATTTT.

The CDR3 region is CASSSPSMVAGGGDEQFF. In DNA, the CDR3 is TGTGCCAGCAGCTCCCCCTCCATGGTAGCGGGAGGGGGGGATGAGCAGTTCTTC. The rearrangement joins TRBV7-2 to TRBJ2-1; TRBD2 matches 11 bases. This CDR3 is 18 amino acids long. Germline-derived CDR1 and CDR2 are SGHTA and FQGNSA. V gave up 4 bases and J gave up 8 bases; unmatched junction bases: 16.

V usage is TRBV25-1 and J usage is TRBJ2-3; 7 nucleotides agree with TRBD1. The V gene end was trimmed by 3 bases and the J gene end by 2 bases; junction bases not matched to a gene: 14. The germline CDR1 and CDR2 sequences are MGHDK and SYGVNS. CDR3 length: 18 residues. CDR3 protein: CASSELTRDRLYTDTQYF. CDR3 coding DNA: TGTGCCAGCAGTGAGTTAACCCGGGACAGACTTTACACAGATACGCAGTATTTT.

There are a few counts of this clonotype. The chain couples TRBV27 to TRBJ2-7; D may correspond to TRBD1 or TRBD2 (5 bases each). CDR1 and CDR2 (germline): MNHEY, SMNVEV (reference sequence). Trimming removed 6 bases from V and 1 base from J, with 22 bases in between. The CDR3 runs to 17 residues. CDR3 nucleotides: TGTGCCAGCAGCCCAAAGTCATTCGGGACCCGATCCTACGAGCAGTACTTC. It codes for CASSPKSFGTRSYEQYF.

This clonotype appeared many times. The genes are TRBV29-1 and TRBJ2-3; 13 positions match TRBD2. This CDR3 comprises 13 residues. Germline V gene lookup returns CDR1 SQVTM and CDR2 ANQGSEA. Trimming took 4 bases from V and 7 from J; bases not matched to a gene: 2. CDR3 amino acids: CSVALAGGNTQYF. Written as DNA, the CDR3 is TGCAGCGTTGCACTAGCGGGAGGGAATACGCAGTATTTT.